Described below is a single TCR beta chain sequence and its context. Its antigen is not known. This specimen comes from a study of cytomegalovirus exposure and HLA in healthy donors. V was trimmed by 3 bases and J by 1 base, leaving 13 bases between them. Germline values: CDR1 ENHRY, CDR2 SYGVKD. This CDR3 contains 16 residues. The PCR had 60 Vbeta and 13 Jbeta primers. Repertoires were generated with immunoSEQ multiplex PCR, while TCRdb's copy carries only in-frame clones and drops some. The sample records fewer than 200,000 clones, approximately 80% being singletons. Study-wide results and limits: In a later analysis, compared with equally common non-associated chains, HLA-associated beta chains were more expanded. Later findings reportedly placed an Asian-associated ancestry cluster below the approximately 670-donor mean for N-insertions.

At sampling all donors were nominally healthy, likely with unrecorded immune exposures. The sequence was collected from a man aged 18 to 29 in good health and CMV-seropositive. The sequenced material came from PBMCs. The chain joins TRBV10-3 to TRBJ1-5, with D possibly being TRBD1 (5 bases). DNA of the CDR3: TGTGCCATCAGTGATTGGGGGGGTGAGAGCAATCAGCCCCAGCATTTT. Translation: CAISDWGGESNQPQHF.